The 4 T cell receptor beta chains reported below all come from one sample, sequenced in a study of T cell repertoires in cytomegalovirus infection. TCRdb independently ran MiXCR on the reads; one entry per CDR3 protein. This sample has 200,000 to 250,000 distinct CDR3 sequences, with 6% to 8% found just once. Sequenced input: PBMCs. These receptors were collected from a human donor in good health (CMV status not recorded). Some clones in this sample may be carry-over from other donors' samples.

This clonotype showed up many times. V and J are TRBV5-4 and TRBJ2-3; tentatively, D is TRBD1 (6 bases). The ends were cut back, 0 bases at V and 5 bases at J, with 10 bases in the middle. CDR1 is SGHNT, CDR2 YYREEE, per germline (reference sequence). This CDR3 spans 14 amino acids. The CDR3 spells CASSLGGRVDTQYF. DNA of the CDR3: TGTGCCAGCAGCTTGGGGGGGCGAGTAGATACGCAGTATTTT.

The CDR3: CSVTGQGANEQFF. The DNA of the CDR3 is TGCAGCGTGACGGGACAGGGCGCCAATGAGCAGTTCTTC. V usage is TRBV29-1 and J usage is TRBJ2-1; 9 positions match TRBD1. J gave up 6 bases and V 6 bases, and 6 bases lay outside the gene matches. The CDR3 is 13 residues long. Germline CDR1 and CDR2: SQVTM and ANQGSEA.

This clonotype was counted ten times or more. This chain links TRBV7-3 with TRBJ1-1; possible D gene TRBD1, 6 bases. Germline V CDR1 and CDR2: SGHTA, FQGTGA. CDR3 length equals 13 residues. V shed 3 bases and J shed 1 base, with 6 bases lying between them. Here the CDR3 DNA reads TGTGCCAGCAGCTTGGGGGCGAACACTGAAGCTTTCTTT. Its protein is CASSLGANTEAFF.

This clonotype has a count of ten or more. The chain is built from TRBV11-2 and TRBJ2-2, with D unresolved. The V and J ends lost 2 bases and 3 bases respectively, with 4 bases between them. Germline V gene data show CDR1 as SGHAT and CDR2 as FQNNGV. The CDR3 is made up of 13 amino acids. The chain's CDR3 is CASSLIDTGELFF. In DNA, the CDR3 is TGTGCCAGCAGCTTAATCGACACCGGGGAGCTGTTTTTT.